These T cell receptor beta chains were read from a single sample in a study of blood T cell repertoires in COVID-19. Assay used: immunoSEQ multiplex PCR; TCRdb lists only in-frame clones, some missing. The table shows 250,000 to 350,000 clones, with 87% occurring only once. The specimen was peripheral blood. Receptors were obtained from a man in his late teens or twenties with active or convalescent COVID-19. CDR3s include the opening cysteine and the closing phenylalanine or tryptophan. The D gene is left open where the match is weak. Expanded clones are given a class, and other clones once, few, many or no size at all.

size: .
D: TRBD2
J: TRBJ2-7
V: TRBV2
DNA: TGTGCCAGCAGTGAGCTAGCGGGAAGTGCCTACGAGCAGTACTTC
CDR3: CASSELAGSAYEQYF

size: .
D: .
J: TRBJ1-6
V: TRBV5-1
DNA: TGCGCCAGCAGCTTGTCGCAGACCTATAATTCACCCCTCCACTTT
CDR3: CASSLSQTYNSPLHF

size: .
D: .
J: TRBJ1-2
V: TRBV12-5
DNA: TGTGCTAGTGATACCTTCCAGGGTAGTGCCTATGGCTACACCTTC
CDR3: CASDTFQGSAYGYTF

size: .
D: .
J: TRBJ2-3
V: TRBV4-1
DNA: TGCGCCAGCAGCCAACGACTAGTTGATACGCAGTATTTT
CDR3: CASSQRLVDTQYF

size: .
D: .
J: TRBJ2-5
V: TRBV10-3
DNA: TGTGCCATCAGACCCGGGACTGGAGAAGAGACCCAGTACTTC
CDR3: CAIRPGTGEETQYF

size: .
D: .
J: TRBJ1-5
V: TRBV21-1
DNA: TGTGCCAGCAGCAATATAGGTCAGGGAAGGAAAAGCAATCAGCCCCAGCATTTT
CDR3: CASSNIGQGRKSNQPQHF

size: .
D: TRBD1
J: TRBJ2-1
V: TRBV28
DNA: TGTGCCAGCACGCGAGACAGGGCCTTTTCCTACAATGAGCAGTTCTTC
CDR3: CASTRDRAFSYNEQFF

size: .
D: .
J: TRBJ1-2
V: TRBV5-1
DNA: TGCGCCAGCAGCTTGGCAGGGGCCTACTATGGCTACACCTTC
CDR3: CASSLAGAYYGYTF

size: .
D: .
J: TRBJ2-3
V: TRBV12-3/TRBV12-4
DNA: TGTGCCAGCAGTTCGCGAGATACGCAGTATTTT
CDR3: CASSSRDTQYF

size: .
D: .
J: TRBJ1-3
V: TRBV23-1
DNA: TGCGCCAGCAGTCAATTCGTTCACAGGGTTAACGCTGGAAACACCATATATTTT
CDR3: CASSQFVHRVNAGNTIYF

size: .
D: TRBD1
J: TRBJ2-7
V: TRBV14
DNA: TGTGCCAGCAGCCCCTCCACCGGGACAGGGATGTACGAGCAGTACTTC
CDR3: CASSPSTGTGMYEQYF

size: .
D: .
J: TRBJ2-3
V: TRBV5-1
DNA: TGCGCCAGCAGCACAATTAGCACAGATACGCAGTATTTT
CDR3: CASSTISTDTQYF

size: .
D: TRBD1
J: TRBJ1-4
V: TRBV9
DNA: TGTGCCAGCAGCGATACAGGGGGCACTAATGAAAAACTGTTTTTT
CDR3: CASSDTGGTNEKLFF

size: .
D: .
J: TRBJ1-1
V: TRBV2
DNA: TGTGCCAGCAGTGCCCAAACTGATATGAACACTGAAGCTTTCTTT
CDR3: CASSAQTDMNTEAFF

size: .
D: TRBD1
J: TRBJ1-6
V: TRBV5-1
DNA: TGCGCCAGCAGCTTACCCGGGACAGGGAATTCACCCCTCCACTTT
CDR3: CASSLPGTGNSPLHF

size: .
D: TRBD1
J: TRBJ1-4
V: TRBV2
DNA: TGTGCCAGCACCAAGAGACAGGGACCAACTAATGAAAAACTGTTTTTT
CDR3: CASTKRQGPTNEKLFF

size: .
D: .
J: TRBJ2-1
V: TRBV20-1
DNA: TGCAGTGCTAGTACTGCAATCGGCGGTTTCTCCTACAATGAGCAGTTCTTC
CDR3: CSASTAIGGFSYNEQFF

size: few
D: TRBD1
J: TRBJ1-6
V: TRBV5-1
DNA: TGCGCCAGCAGCTTGGGTCCGGGACAGGCTAATTCACCCCTCCACTTT
CDR3: CASSLGPGQANSPLHF

size: .
D: TRBD2
J: TRBJ2-4
V: TRBV14
DNA: TGTGCCAGCAGCCAAGTAGGACTAGCAACCATTCAGTACTTC
CDR3: CASSQVGLATIQYF

size: .
D: .
J: TRBJ2-1
V: TRBV6-5
DNA: TGTGCCAGCGCGAACTCTGCGAATGAGCAGTTCTTC
CDR3: CASANSANEQFF

size: .
D: TRBD1
J: TRBJ2-7
V: TRBV11-2
DNA: TGTGCCAGCAGCTCCCACCTACAGGGGATCGCAGGTTACGAGCAGTACTTC
CDR3: CASSSHLQGIAGYEQYF

size: .
D: TRBD1
J: TRBJ1-1
V: TRBV28
DNA: TGTGCCAGCAGCACCTTGACAGGGGGGGCGACTGAAGCTTTCTTT
CDR3: CASSTLTGGATEAFF

size: .
D: .
J: TRBJ2-1
V: TRBV5-1
DNA: TGCGCCAGCAGCTCGCTAGGTCTCGATGAGCAGTTCTTC
CDR3: CASSSLGLDEQFF

size: .
D: .
J: TRBJ1-1
V: TRBV7-8
DNA: TGTGCCAGCAACCAGGGAGGGAACACTGAAGCTTTCTTT
CDR3: CASNQGGNTEAFF

size: .
D: TRBD2
J: TRBJ2-7
V: TRBV7-9
DNA: TGTGCCAGCAGCTCTTGGACTAGCGGGTGGGAGCAGTACTTC
CDR3: CASSSWTSGWEQYF

size: .
D: TRBD1
J: TRBJ1-5
V: TRBV27
DNA: TGTGCCAGCAGTTGGGGGACAGGAAGCAATCAGCCCCAGCATTTT
CDR3: CASSWGTGSNQPQHF

size: .
D: TRBD2
J: TRBJ2-7
V: TRBV7-8
DNA: TGTGCCAGCAGCTTAAACCGCGGGGGTCCCTACGAGCAGTACTTC
CDR3: CASSLNRGGPYEQYF

size: .
D: TRBD2
J: TRBJ2-5
V: TRBV19
DNA: TGTGCCAGTAGTATATTAGCGGGAGGAGAGACCCAGTACTTC
CDR3: CASSILAGGETQYF

size: .
D: .
J: TRBJ1-1
V: TRBV2
DNA: TGTGCCAGCAGGAGACAGGAAGTAGCTGAAGCTTTCTTT
CDR3: CASRRQEVAEAFF

size: .
D: TRBD2
J: TRBJ2-7
V: TRBV5-1
DNA: TGCGCCAGCAGCGCCAGCGGGGGGGATTCCTACGAGCAGTACTTC
CDR3: CASSASGGDSYEQYF

size: .
D: .
J: TRBJ2-2
V: TRBV6-5
DNA: TGTGCCAGCAGACGGACAGCCTTTACCGGGGAGCTGTTTTTT
CDR3: CASRRTAFTGELFF

size: .
D: TRBD1
J: TRBJ1-3
V: TRBV27
DNA: TGTGCCAGCAGTTTATACGGCGACAGGGGCCTCCAAAACACCATATATTTT
CDR3: CASSLYGDRGLQNTIYF

size: .
D: .
J: TRBJ1-1
V: TRBV15
DNA: TGTGCCACCAGCAGAGATCGGTACAGGGTGGTCGAGAACACTGAAGCTTTCTTT
CDR3: CATSRDRYRVVENTEAFF

size: once
D: TRBD2
J: TRBJ2-7
V: TRBV15
DNA: TGTGCCACCAGCAGAGATTGGGTGACTAGCGGAGCCCATTACGAGCAGTACTTC
CDR3: CATSRDWVTSGAHYEQYF

size: .
D: .
J: TRBJ1-2
V: TRBV28
DNA: TGTGCCAGCAGTTTGACAGCAATTAACTATGGCTACACCTTC
CDR3: CASSLTAINYGYTF

size: .
D: TRBD2
J: TRBJ2-2
V: TRBV5-1
DNA: TGCGCCAGCAGCCCCCTCGGACTAGCGGGGGAATCCACCGGGGAGCTGTTTTTT
CDR3: CASSPLGLAGESTGELFF